This T cell receptor (beta chain) was captured in a study of T cell repertoires in cytomegalovirus infection. Points from the study as a whole: HLA-C-restricted CMV clonotypes gave the most frequent clonotype in two of eight donors.

TCRdb re-called the reads with MiXCR, one entry per CDR3 protein. The profile shows roughly 200,000 distinct CDR3 sequences, 35% to 40% of them singletons. V dropped 8 bases and J dropped 5 bases, with 11 bases sitting between them. This CDR3 is built from 12 residues. The germline CDR1 and CDR2 sequences are SGHVS and FQNEAQ. A few counts support this clonotype. The antigen remains unidentified. This material consisted of CD8+ T cells from cultured PBMCs, taken from culture after CMV antigen stimulation. The gene calls are TRBV7-8 and TRBJ2-3; no clear D. The origin of this receptor is a human donor in good health (CMV status not recorded). Some clones in this sample may be carry-over from other donors' samples. The CDR3 spells CASWPGVDTQYF. The CDR3 nucleotides are TGTGCCAGCTGGCCCGGTGTAGATACGCAGTATTTT. Full variable domain (remainder filled in from reference TRBV7-8 and TRBJ2-3): GAGVSQSPRYKVAKRGQDVALRCDPISGHVSLFWYQQALGQGPEFLTYFQNEAQLDKSGLPSDRFFAERPEGSVSTLKIQRTQQEDSAVYLCASWPGVDTQYFGPGTRLTVL.